This T cell receptor beta chain originates from a study of blood T cells in healthy people across ages. Study-wide background: Through template switching, about one barcoded beta molecule was captured per two T cells, as measured in model experiments.

Whole-study results and caveats: Measured against age, TCR beta diversity per million T cells decreased in a roughly linear manner.

About this clonotype: Its matching antigen is unknown.

Then a second PCR, running roughly 7 to 11 cycles, was carried out with a sample-barcoded 5' primer and a J-beta primer mix. TCRdb passed the 5' RACE reads through MiXCR, listing each CDR3 protein once. The data show 1.5 million to 2 million distinct CDR3 sequences, approximately 30% seen once. Sequenced material: blood. This TCR was recovered from a woman aged 25 to 39 in good health.

The CDR3 nucleotides are TGTGCCAGCAGCGGACTAGCCGAGAACACCGGGGAGCTGTTTTTT. This sequence encodes CASSGLAENTGELFF. V gene TRBV12-3 or TRBV12-4 combines with J gene TRBJ2-2, with 8 bases fitting TRBD2. CDR3 length: 15 residues. V lost 6 bases to trimming and J lost 1 base; unmatched junction nucleotides: 4.